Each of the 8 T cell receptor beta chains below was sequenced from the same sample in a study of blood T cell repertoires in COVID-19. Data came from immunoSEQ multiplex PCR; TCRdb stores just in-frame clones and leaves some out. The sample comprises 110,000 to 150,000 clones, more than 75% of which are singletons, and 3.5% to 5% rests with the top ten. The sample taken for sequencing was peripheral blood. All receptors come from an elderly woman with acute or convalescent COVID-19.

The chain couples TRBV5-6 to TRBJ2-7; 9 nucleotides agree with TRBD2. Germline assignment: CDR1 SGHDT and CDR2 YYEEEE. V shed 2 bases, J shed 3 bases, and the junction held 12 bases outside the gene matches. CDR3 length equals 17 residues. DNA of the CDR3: TGTGCCAGCAGCTTATGGGGGGAGCTAGCGGGGAGCTACGAGCAGTACTTC. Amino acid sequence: CASSLWGELAGSYEQYF.

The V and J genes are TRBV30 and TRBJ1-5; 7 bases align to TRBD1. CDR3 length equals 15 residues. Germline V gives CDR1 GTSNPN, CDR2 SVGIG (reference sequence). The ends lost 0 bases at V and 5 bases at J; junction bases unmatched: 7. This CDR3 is CAWSVRTGGDQPQHF. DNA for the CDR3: TGTGCCTGGAGTGTACGGACAGGTGGAGATCAGCCCCAGCATTTT.

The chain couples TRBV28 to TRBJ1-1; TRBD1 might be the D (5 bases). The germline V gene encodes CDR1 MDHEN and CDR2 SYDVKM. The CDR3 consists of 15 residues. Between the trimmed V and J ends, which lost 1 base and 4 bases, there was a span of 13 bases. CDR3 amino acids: CASSLSGGVFTEAFF. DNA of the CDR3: TGTGCCAGCAGTTTATCGGGGGGGGTGTTCACTGAAGCTTTCTTT.

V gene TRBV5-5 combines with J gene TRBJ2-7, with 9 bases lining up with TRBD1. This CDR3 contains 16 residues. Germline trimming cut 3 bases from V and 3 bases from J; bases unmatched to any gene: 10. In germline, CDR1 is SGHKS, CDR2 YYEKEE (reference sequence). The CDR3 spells CASSSTNLGQGYEQYF. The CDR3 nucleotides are TGTGCCAGCAGCTCAACAAACCTGGGACAGGGCTACGAGCAGTACTTC. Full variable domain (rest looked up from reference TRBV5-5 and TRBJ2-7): DAGVTQSPTHLIKTRGQQVTLRCSPISGHKSVSWYQQVLGQGPQFIFQYYEKEERGRGNFPDRFSARQFPNYSSELNVNALLLGDSALYLCASSSTNLGQGYEQYFGPGTRLTVT.

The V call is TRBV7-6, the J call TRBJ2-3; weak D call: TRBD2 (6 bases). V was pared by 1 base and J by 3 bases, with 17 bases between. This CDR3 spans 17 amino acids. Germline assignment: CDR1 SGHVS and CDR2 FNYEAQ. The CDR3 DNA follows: TGTGCCAGCAGCTTAGATTTTCGAGCGGGTTTGACAGATACGCAGTATTTT. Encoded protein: CASSLDFRAGLTDTQYF.

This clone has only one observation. In DNA form, the CDR3 reads TGTGCCAGCAGTGAGGGTCTTCTTAGCAACGCAGATACGCAGTATTTT. It codes for CASSEGLLSNADTQYF. V usage is TRBV6-2 or TRBV6-3 and J usage is TRBJ2-3, with D possibly being TRBD2 (5 bases). From germline, CDR1 is MNHEY and CDR2 SVGEGT. The germline V and J ends were trimmed by 5 bases and 4 bases, with 19 bases remaining between them. The CDR3 spans 16 residues.

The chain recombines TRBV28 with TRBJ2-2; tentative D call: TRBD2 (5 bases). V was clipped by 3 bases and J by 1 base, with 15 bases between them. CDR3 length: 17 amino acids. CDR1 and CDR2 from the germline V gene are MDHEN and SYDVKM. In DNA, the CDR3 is TGTGCCAGCAGTTTGTTCCCCAGGACTGTGAACACCGGGGAGCTGTTTTTT. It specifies CASSLFPRTVNTGELFF.

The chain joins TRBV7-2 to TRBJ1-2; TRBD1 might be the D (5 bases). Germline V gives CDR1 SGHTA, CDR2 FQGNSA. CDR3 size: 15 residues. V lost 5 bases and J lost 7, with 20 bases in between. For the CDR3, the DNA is TGTGCCAGCAGCCGTGGGGGGTTGGGCCCGGTTGGCTACACCTTC. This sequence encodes CASSRGGLGPVGYTF.